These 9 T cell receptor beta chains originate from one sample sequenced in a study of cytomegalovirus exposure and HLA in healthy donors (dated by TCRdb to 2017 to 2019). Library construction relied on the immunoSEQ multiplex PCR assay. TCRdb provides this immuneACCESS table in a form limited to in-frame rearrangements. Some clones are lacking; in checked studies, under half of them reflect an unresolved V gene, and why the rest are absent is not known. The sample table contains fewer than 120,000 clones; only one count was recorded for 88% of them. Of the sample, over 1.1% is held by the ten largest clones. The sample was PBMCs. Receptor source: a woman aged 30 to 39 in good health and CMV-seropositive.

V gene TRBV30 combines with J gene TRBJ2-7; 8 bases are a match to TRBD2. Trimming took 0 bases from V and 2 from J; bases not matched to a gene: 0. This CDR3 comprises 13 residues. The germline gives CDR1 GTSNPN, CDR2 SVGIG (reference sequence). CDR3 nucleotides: TGTGCCTGGAGTGTCGGGAGGGCCTACGAGCAGTACTTC. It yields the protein CAWSVGRAYEQYF.

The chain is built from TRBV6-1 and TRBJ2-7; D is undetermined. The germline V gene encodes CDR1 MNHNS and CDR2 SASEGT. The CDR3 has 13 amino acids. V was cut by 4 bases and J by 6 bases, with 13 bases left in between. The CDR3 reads CASSALRTTEQYF. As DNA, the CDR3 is TGTGCCAGCAGTGCCCTAAGAACCACCGAGCAGTACTTC.

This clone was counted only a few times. The CDR3 protein is CASIGSYSNQPQHF. CDR3 DNA sequence: TGTGCCAGTATCGGGAGTTATAGCAATCAGCCCCAGCATTTT. The chain combines TRBV19 with TRBJ1-5; D gene uncertain. Germline V lookup: CDR1 LNHDA, CDR2 SQIVND (reference sequence). This CDR3 has 14 residues. The V end was cut by 7 bases, the J end by 0 bases, with 10 bases between. Looking up the rest from reference TRBV19 and TRBJ1-5 gives the full variable domain: DGGITQSPKYLFRKEGQNVTLSCEQNLNHDAMYWYRQDPGQGLRLIYYSQIVNDFQKGDIAEGYSVSREKKESFPLTVTSAQKNPTAFYLCASIGSYSNQPQHFGDGTRLSIL.

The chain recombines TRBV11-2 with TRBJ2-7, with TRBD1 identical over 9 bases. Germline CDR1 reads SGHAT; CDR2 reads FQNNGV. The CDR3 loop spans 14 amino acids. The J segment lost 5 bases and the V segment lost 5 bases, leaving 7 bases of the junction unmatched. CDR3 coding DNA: TGTGCCAGCAGCCCCGGGACAGGGTGGGACGAGCAGTACTTC. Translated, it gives CASSPGTGWDEQYF.

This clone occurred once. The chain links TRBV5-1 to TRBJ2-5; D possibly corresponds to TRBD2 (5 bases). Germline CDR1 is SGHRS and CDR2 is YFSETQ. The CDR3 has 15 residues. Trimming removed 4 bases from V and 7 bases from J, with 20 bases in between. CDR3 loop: CASSQAILGRRTQYF. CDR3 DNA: TGCGCCAGCAGCCAAGCAATACTAGGCCGGAGGACCCAGTACTTC.

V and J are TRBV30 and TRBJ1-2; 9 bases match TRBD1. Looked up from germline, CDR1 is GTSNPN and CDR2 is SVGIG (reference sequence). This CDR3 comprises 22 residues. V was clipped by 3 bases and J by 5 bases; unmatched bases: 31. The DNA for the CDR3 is TGTGCCTGGAGCGCAATCCGGACTTCCGGGACAGGGAGTACCAACTTGGGGTATGGCTACACCTTC. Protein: CAWSAIRTSGTGSTNLGYGYTF. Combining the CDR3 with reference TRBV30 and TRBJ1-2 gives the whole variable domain SQTIHQWPATLVQPVGSPLSLECTVEGTSNPNLYWYRQAAGRGLQLLFYSVGIGQISSEVPQNLSASRPQDRQFILSSKKLLLSDSGFYLCAWSAIRTSGTGSTNLGYGYTFGSGTRLTVV.

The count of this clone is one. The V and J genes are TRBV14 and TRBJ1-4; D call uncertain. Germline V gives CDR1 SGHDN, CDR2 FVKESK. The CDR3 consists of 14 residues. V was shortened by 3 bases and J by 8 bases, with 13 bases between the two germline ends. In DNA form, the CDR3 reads TGTGCCAGCAGCCATCACGGGAGTCGGGAAAAACTGTTTTTT. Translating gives CASSHHGSREKLFF.

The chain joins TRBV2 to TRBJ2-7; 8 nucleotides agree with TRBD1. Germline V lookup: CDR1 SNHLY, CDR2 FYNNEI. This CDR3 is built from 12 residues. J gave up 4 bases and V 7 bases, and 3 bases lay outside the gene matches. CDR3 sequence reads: CASKDRAYEQYF. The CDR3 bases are TGTGCCAGCAAGGACAGGGCTTACGAGCAGTACTTC. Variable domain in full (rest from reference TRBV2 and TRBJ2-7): EPEVTQTPSHQVTQMGQEVILRCVPISNHLYFYWYRQILGQKVEFLVSFYNNEISEKSEIFDDQFSVERPDGSNFTLKIRSTKLEDSAMYFCASKDRAYEQYFGPGTRLTVT.

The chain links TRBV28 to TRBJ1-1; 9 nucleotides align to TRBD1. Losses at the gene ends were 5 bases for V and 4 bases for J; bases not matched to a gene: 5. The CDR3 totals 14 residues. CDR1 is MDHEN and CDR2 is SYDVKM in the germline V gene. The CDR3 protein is CASSPGQGSTEAFF. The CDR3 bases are TGTGCCAGCAGTCCCGGACAGGGGAGCACTGAAGCTTTCTTT. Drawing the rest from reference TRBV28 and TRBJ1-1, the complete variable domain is DVKVTQSSRYLVKRTGEKVFLECVQDMDHENMFWYRQDPGLGLRLIYFSYDVKMKEKGDIPEGYSVSREKKERFSLILESASTNQTSMYLCASSPGQGSTEAFFGQGTRLTVV.